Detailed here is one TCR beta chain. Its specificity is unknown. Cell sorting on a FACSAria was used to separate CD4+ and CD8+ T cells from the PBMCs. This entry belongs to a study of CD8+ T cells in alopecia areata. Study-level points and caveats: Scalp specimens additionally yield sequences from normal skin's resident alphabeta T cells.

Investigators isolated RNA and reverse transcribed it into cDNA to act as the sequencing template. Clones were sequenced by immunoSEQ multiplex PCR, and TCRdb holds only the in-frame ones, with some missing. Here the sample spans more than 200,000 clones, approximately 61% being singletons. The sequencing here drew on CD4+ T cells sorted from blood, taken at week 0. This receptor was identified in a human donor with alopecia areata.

DNA for the CDR3: TGTGCCAGCTCACCCTCCGGCAGGGCGTCTCACTATGGCTACACCTTC. Translated: CASSPSGRASHYGYTF. The chain carries TRBV18 and TRBJ1-2; possible D gene TRBD1, 5 bases. Trimming shortened V by 3 bases and J by 3 bases, and 17 bases separated the two germline ends. This CDR3 comprises 16 residues. Germline V CDR1 and CDR2: KGHSH, LQKENI.